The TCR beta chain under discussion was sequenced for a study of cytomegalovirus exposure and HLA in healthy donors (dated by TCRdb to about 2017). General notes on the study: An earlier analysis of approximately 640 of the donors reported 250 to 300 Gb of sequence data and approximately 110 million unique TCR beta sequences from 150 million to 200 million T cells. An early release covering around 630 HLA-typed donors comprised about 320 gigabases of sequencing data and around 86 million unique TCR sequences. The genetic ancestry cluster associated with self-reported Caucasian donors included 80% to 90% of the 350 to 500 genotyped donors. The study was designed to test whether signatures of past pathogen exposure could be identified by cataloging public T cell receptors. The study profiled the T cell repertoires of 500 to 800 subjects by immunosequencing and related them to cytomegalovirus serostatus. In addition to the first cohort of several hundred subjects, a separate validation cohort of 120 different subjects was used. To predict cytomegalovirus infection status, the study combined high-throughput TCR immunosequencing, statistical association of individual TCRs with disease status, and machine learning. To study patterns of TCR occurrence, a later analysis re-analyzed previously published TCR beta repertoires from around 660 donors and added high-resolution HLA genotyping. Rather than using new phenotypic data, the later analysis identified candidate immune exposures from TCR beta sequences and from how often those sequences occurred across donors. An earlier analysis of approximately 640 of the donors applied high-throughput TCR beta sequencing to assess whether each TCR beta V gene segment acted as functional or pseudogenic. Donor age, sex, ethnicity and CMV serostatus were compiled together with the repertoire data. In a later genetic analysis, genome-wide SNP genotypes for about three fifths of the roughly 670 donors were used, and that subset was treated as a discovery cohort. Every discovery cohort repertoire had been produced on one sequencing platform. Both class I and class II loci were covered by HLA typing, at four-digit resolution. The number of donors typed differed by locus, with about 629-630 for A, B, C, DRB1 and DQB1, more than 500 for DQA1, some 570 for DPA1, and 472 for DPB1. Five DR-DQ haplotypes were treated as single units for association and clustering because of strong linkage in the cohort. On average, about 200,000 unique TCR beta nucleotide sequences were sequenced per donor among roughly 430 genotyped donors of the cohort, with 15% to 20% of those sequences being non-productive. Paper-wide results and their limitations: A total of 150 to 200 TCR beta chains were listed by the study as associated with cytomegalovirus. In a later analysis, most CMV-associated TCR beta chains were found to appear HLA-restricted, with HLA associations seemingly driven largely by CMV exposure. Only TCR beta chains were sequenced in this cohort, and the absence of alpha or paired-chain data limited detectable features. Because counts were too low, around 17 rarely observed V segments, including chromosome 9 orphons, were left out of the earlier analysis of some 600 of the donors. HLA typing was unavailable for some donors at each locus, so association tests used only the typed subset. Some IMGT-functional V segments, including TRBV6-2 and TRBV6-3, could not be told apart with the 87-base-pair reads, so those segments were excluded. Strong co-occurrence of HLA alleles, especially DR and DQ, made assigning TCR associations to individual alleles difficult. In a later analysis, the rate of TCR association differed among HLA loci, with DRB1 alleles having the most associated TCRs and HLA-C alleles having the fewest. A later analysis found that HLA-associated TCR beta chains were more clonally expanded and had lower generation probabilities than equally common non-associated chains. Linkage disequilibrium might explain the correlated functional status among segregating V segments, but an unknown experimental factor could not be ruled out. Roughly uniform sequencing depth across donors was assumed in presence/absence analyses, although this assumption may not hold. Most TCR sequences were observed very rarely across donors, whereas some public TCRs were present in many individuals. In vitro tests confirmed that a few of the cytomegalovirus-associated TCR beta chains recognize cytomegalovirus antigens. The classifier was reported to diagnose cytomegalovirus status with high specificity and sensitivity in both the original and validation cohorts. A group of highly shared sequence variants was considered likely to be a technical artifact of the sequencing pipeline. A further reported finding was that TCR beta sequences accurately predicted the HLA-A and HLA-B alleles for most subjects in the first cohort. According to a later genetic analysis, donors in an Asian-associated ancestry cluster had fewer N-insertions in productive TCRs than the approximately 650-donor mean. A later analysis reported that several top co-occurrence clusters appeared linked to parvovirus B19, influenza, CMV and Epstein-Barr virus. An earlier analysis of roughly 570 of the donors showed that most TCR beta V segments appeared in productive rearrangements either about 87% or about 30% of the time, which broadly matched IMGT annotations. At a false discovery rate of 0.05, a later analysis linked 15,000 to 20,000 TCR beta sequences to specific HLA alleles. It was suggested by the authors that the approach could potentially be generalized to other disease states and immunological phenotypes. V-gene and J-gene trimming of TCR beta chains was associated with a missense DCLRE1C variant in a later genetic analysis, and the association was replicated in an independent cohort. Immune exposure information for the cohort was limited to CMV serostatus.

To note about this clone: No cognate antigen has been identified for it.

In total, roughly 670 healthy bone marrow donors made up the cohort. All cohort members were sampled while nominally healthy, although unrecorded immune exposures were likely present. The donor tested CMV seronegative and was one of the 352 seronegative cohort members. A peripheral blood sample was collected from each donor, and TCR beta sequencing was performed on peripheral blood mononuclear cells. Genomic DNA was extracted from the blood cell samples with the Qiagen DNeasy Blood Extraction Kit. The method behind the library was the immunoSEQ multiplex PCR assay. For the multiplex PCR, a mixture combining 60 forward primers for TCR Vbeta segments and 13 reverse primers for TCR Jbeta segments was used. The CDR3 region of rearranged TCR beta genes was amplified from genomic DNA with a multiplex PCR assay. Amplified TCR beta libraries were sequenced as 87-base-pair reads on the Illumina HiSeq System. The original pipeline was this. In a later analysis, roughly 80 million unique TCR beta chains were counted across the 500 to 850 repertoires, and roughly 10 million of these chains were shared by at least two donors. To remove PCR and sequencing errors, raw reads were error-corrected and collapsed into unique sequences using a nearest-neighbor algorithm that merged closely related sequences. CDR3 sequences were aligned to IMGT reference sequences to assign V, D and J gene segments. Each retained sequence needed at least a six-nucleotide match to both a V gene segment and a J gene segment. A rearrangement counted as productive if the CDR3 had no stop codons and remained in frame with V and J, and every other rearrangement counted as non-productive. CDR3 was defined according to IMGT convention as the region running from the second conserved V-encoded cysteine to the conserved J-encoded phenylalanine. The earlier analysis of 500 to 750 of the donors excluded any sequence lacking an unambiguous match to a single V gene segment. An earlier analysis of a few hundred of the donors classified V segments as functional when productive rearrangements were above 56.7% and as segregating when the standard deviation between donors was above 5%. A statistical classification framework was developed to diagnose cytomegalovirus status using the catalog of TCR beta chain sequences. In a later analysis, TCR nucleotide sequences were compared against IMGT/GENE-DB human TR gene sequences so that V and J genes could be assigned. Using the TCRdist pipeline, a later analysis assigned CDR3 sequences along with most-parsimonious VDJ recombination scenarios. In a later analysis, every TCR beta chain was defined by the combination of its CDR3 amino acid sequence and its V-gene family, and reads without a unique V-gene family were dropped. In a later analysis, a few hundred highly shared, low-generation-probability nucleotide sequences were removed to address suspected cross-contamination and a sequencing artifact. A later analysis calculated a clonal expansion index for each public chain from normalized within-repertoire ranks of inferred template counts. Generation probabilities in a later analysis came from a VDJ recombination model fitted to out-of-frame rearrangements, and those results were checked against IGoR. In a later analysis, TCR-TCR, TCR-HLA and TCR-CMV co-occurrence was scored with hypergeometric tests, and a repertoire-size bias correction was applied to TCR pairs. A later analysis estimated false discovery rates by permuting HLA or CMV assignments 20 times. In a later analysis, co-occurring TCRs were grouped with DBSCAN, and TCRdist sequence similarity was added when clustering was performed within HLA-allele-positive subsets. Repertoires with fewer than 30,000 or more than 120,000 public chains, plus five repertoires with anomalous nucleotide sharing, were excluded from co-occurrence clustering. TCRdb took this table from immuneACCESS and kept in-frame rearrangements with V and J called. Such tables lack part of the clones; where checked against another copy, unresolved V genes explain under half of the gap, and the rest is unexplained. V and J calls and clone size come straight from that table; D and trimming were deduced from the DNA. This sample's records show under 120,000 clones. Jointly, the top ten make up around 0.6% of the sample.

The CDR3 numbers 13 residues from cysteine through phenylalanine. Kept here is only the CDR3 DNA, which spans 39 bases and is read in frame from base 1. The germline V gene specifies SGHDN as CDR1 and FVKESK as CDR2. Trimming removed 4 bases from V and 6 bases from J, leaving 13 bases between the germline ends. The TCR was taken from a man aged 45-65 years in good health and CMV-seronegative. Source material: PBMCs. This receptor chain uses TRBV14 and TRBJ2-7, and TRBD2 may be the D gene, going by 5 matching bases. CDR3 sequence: CASSPGLAAEQYF. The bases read TGTGCCAGCAGCCCAGGACTGGCCGCCGAGCAGTACTTC.